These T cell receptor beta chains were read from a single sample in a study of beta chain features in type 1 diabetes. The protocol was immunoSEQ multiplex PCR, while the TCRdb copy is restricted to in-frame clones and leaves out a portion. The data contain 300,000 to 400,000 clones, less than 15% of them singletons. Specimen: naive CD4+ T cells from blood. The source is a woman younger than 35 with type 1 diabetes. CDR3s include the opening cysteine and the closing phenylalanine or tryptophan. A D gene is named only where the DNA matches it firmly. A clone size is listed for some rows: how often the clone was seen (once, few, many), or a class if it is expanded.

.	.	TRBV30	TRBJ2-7	TGTGCCTGGAGTGTAGAGGACACCGAAGCCTACGAGCAGTACTTC	CAWSVEDTEAYEQYF
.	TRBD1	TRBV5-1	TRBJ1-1	TGCGCCAGCAGCTTTACAGGGGACACTGAAGCTTTCTTT	CASSFTGDTEAFF
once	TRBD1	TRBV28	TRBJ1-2	TGTGCCAGCAGAGATCAGACAGGGTTTGGCTACACCTTC	CASRDQTGFGYTF
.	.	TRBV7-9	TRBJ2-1	TGTGCCAGCAGCTCGACTGACAATGAGCAGTTCTTC	CASSSTDNEQFF
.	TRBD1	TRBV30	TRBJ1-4	TGTGCCTGGAGCGAGACAGGGGTGGACGAAAAACTGTTTTTT	CAWSETGVDEKLFF
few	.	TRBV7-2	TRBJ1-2	TGTGCCAGCAGCACACAGGGACCAGCTAACTATGGCTACACCTTC	CASSTQGPANYGYTF
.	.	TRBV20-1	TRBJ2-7	TGCAGTGTACGGGTCTACGAGCAGTACTTC	CSVRVYEQYF
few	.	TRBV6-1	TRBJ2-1	TGTGCCAGCAGTGAAGTTTGGGCTATCGAATACAATGAGCAGTTCTTC	CASSEVWAIEYNEQFF
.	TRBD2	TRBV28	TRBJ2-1	TGTGCCAGCACCTCGGGACTAGCGGCCTACAATGAGCAGTTCTTC	CASTSGLAAYNEQFF
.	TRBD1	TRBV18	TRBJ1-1	TGTGCCAGCTCACCGGACAGGGACACTGAAGCTTTCTTT	CASSPDRDTEAFF
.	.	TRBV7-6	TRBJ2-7	TGTGCCAGCAGCTTAGAGGTAGCGGCGGACGAGCAGTACTTC	CASSLEVAADEQYF
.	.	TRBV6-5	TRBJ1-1	TGTGCCAGCAGTTACTCGCGACAGCTGAATGAAGCTTTCTTT	CASSYSRQLNEAFF
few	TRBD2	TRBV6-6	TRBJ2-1	TGTGCCGGCGGGAGTGAGACCTACAATGAGCAGTTCTTC	CAGGSETYNEQFF
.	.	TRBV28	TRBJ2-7	TGTGCCAGCAGTTTCGGCGGGGTTTACGAGCAGTACTTC	CASSFGGVYEQYF
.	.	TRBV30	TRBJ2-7	TGTGCCTGGAGTCCCGGCAAGGGAGGCTACGAGCAGTACTTC	CAWSPGKGGYEQYF
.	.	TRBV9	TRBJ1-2	TGTGCCAGCAGCCCCCTAACCGAACGTGGCTACACCTTC	CASSPLTERGYTF
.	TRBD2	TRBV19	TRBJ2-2	TGTGCCAGTAGTAGACTAGCGGGGAACACCGGGGAGCTGTTTTTT	CASSRLAGNTGELFF
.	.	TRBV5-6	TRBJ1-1	TGTGCCAGCAGCTTGGCAGGTGAAGCTTTCTTT	CASSLAGEAFF
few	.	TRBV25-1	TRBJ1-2	TGTGCCAGCAGTGAATCGGGATATGGCTACACCTTC	CASSESGYGYTF
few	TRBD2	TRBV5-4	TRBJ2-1	TGTGCCAGCAGCTTCGGGCTAGCGGATTACAATGAGCAGTTCTTC	CASSFGLADYNEQFF
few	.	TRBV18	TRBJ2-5	TGTGCCAGCTCACCATTGGGGCAGGCCCTCCGGGGGAAACAAGAGACCCAGTACTTC	CASSPLGQALRGKQETQYF
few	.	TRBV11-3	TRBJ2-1	TGTGCCAGCAGCTATCAGGGGATGGGGGGGGTGTCCTACAATGAGCAGTTCTTC	CASSYQGMGGVSYNEQFF
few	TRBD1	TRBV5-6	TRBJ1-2	TGTGCCAGCAGCCCGAGGACAGGTCCGAGCTATGGCTACACCTTC	CASSPRTGPSYGYTF
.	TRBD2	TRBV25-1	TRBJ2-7	TGTGCCAGCAACCAGCGGGGGTCCTACGAGCAGTACTTC	CASNQRGSYEQYF
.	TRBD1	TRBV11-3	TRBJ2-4	TGTGCCAGCAGCTCTACGTCGACAGGGGGAATTCAGTACTTC	CASSSTSTGGIQYF
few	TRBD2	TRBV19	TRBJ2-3	TGTGCCAGTAGTATACCGGGACTAGCAGATACGCAGTATTTT	CASSIPGLADTQYF
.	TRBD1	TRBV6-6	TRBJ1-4	TGTGCCAGCAGTTACCGGACGGGACAGGGGGTTGAAAAACTGTTTTTT	CASSYRTGQGVEKLFF
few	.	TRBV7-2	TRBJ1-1	TGTGCCAGCAGCTTAGATCTAGCTGAAGCTTTCTTT	CASSLDLAEAFF
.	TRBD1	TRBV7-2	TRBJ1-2	TGTGCCAGCAGCTTAGCGAACATCGGGACAGGGGATGGCTACACCTTC	CASSLANIGTGDGYTF